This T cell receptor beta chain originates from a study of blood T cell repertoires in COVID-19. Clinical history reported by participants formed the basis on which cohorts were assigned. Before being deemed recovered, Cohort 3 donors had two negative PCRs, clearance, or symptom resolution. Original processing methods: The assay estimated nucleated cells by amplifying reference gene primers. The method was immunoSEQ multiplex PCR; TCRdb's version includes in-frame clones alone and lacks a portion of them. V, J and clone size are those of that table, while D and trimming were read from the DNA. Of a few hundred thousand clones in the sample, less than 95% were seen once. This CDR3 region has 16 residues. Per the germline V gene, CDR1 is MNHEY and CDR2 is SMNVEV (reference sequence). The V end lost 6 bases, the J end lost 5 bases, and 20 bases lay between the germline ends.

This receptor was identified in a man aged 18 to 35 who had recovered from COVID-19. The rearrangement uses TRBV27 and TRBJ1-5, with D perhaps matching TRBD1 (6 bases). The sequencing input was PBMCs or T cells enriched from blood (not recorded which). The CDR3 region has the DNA TGTGCCAGCAGGGATTTGACAGGTCTTACGGATCAGCCCCAGCATTTT. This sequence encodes CASRDLTGLTDQPQHF.